This entry lists 25 T cell receptor beta chains sequenced from one sample in a study of blood T cell repertoires in COVID-19. Profiled with immunoSEQ multiplex PCR; TCRdb holds only in-frame clones, not every one. The sample has over 95,000 clones, 81% seen once. Sequencing was carried out using peripheral blood. The receptors derive from a human donor in a cohort sampled during active COVID-19.

The CDR3 DNA follows: TGTGCCGCAGGGACAGGGGATAACTATGGCTACACCTTC. Its protein is CAAGTGDNYGYTF. The chain links TRBV2 to TRBJ1-2; 10 nucleotides match TRBD1. This CDR3 has 13 residues. CDR1 and CDR2 from the germline V gene are SNHLY and FYNNEI. With 11 bases clipped from V and 1 base from J, the junction kept 4 bases outside the gene matches.

The chain is built from TRBV6-2 or TRBV6-3 and TRBJ1-2; TRBD1 agrees at 8 bases. The CDR3 runs to 15 residues. Germline CDR1 and CDR2: MNHEY and SVGEGT. V lost 0 bases and J lost 4; bases outside the gene matches: 4. CDR3 sequence (DNA): TGTGCCAGCAGTTACTCATCGGACAGGGTCTATGGCTACACCTTC. It encodes CASSYSSDRVYGYTF.

CDR3 region: CASSLMDTTGTIYF. In DNA form, the CDR3 reads TGTGCCAGCAGCTTAATGGATACTACAGGCACCATATATTTT. This chain uses TRBV11-2 with TRBJ1-3; tentative D call: TRBD1 (5 bases). Germline-derived CDR1 and CDR2 are SGHAT and FQNNGV. CDR3 length: 14 residues. Trimming shortened V by 2 bases and J by 9 bases, and 14 bases separated the two germline ends.

This chain connects TRBV7-9 to TRBJ1-2; possibly TRBD1 for D (5 bases). The germline V and J ends were trimmed by 5 bases and 0 bases, with 19 bases remaining between them. The CDR3 covers 17 residues. CDR1 and CDR2 from the germline V gene are SEHNR and FQNEAQ (reference sequence). In DNA, the CDR3 is TGTGCCAGCAGCCCCGAGGCTGCCAGGGTGGCTAACTATGGCTACACCTTC. Its translation is CASSPEAARVANYGYTF. Complete variable domain (other parts from reference TRBV7-9 and TRBJ1-2): DTGVSQNPRHKITKRGQNVTFRCDPISEHNRLYWYRQTLGQGPEFLTYFQNEAQLEKSRLLSDRFSAERPKGSFSTLEIQRTEQGDSAMYLCASSPEAARVANYGYTFGSGTRLTVV.

The chain carries TRBV7-9 and TRBJ2-7; the match to TRBD2 covers 10 bases. CDR1 and CDR2 from the germline V gene are SEHNR and FQNEAQ (reference sequence). After removal of 3 bases from V and 0 bases from J, the junction contained 14 bases not matched to a gene. There are 19 residues in the CDR3. The CDR3 here is CASSFPQVTSGIYSYEQYF. In DNA form, the CDR3 reads TGTGCCAGCAGCTTCCCCCAAGTCACTAGCGGGATTTACTCCTACGAGCAGTACTTC.

The chain is built from TRBV5-8 and TRBJ2-5; maybe TRBD2 (6 bases). Germline CDR1 reads SGHTS; CDR2 reads YDEGEE. This CDR3 spans 15 amino acids. Trimming took 2 bases from V and 5 from J, leaving 16 bases between them. For the CDR3, the DNA is TGTGCCAGCAGCTTCGGTAGCGTGGGGAGGGAGACCCAGTACTTC. Residues: CASSFGSVGRETQYF.

This clone was picked up a small number of times. The rearrangement joins TRBV6-5 to TRBJ1-2, with no clear D. CDR1 MNHEY and CDR2 SVGAGI come from the germline V gene. The CDR3 covers 13 residues. The germline V and J ends were trimmed by 6 bases and 4 bases, with 12 bases remaining between them. CDR3 loop: CASREISGYGYTF. The CDR3 DNA reads as TGTGCCAGCAGAGAGATATCGGGCTATGGCTACACCTTC.

The V and J genes are TRBV5-1 and TRBJ2-5; 9 bases are a match to TRBD1. V shed 3 bases and J 1 base; nucleotides not matched to a gene: 4. From germline, CDR1 is SGHRS and CDR2 YFSETQ. The CDR3 spans 15 residues. The CDR3 sequence: CASSSGQGIQETQYF. DNA for the CDR3: TGCGCCAGCAGCTCCGGACAGGGGATCCAAGAGACCCAGTACTTC.

The chain couples TRBV11-3 to TRBJ1-1; D gene uncertain. Germline loops: CDR1 SGHNT, CDR2 YENEEA. The CDR3 totals 13 residues. Between the trimmed V and J ends, which lost 8 bases and 6 bases, there was a span of 16 bases. CDR3 sequence reads: CASAEEANSEAFF. The CDR3 DNA reads as TGTGCCAGCGCAGAGGAGGCAAATTCTGAAGCTTTCTTT.

The V call is TRBV6-2 or TRBV6-3, the J call TRBJ1-2; D unresolved. CDR3 length: 15 residues. V gave up 2 bases and J gave up 6 bases, with 16 bases separating them. Germline CDR1 and CDR2: MNHEY and SVGEGT. Here the CDR3 DNA reads TGTGCCAGCAGTTACGGGCCAGGCGACCTCGATGGCTACACCTTC. It translates to CASSYGPGDLDGYTF.

V usage is TRBV27 and J usage is TRBJ2-3; 13 bases fit TRBD2. Trimming removed 3 bases from V and 5 bases from J; junction bases left unmatched: 2. The germline gives CDR1 MNHEY, CDR2 SMNVEV (reference sequence). The CDR3 is made up of 15 amino acids. CDR3 loop: CASSLGLAGRDTQYF. CDR3 sequence (DNA): TGTGCCAGCAGTTTGGGACTAGCGGGAAGAGATACGCAGTATTTT.

V gene TRBV7-8 combines with J gene TRBJ1-2; D gene uncertain. This CDR3 has 14 amino acids. V was pared by 5 bases and J by 5 bases, with 15 bases between. Germline loops: CDR1 SGHVS, CDR2 FQNEAQ. This CDR3 is CASSREAVFYGYTF. The CDR3 DNA is TGTGCCAGCAGCCGTGAGGCGGTGTTTTATGGCTACACCTTC.

The V and J genes are TRBV7-9 and TRBJ2-7; D is unresolved. The CDR3 spans 13 residues. The germline gives CDR1 SEHNR, CDR2 FQNEAQ (reference sequence). Trimming removed 4 bases from V and 0 bases from J, with 7 bases in between. CDR3 loop: CASSSSISYEQYF. In DNA form, the CDR3 reads TGTGCCAGCAGCTCCAGTATCTCCTACGAGCAGTACTTC.

The chain couples TRBV7-3 to TRBJ2-3, with 11 bases matching TRBD2. In germline, CDR1 is SGHTA, CDR2 FQGTGA. CDR3 length: 15 amino acids. J was trimmed by 2 bases and V by 5 bases; bases with no gene match: 3. CDR3: CASSKLAGDTDTQYF. CDR3 DNA: TGTGCCAGCAGCAAACTAGCGGGGGACACAGATACGCAGTATTTT.

The chain carries TRBV30 and TRBJ2-1; D unresolved. Germline values: CDR1 GTSNPN, CDR2 SVGIG (reference sequence). The CDR3 is 14 residues long. Trimming removed 2 bases at V and 5 bases at J, with 13 bases between. In DNA form, the CDR3 reads TGTGCCTGGAGTCCGATCGGAGAAGACAATGAGCAGTTCTTC. It codes for CAWSPIGEDNEQFF.

This clone has just a few counts. This CDR3 is CASSMTANYGYTF. CDR3 sequence (DNA): TGTGCCAGTAGTATGACAGCAAACTATGGCTACACCTTC. The rearrangement links TRBV19 to TRBJ1-2, with a tentative D call TRBD1 (5 bases). The CDR3 spans 13 residues. The V gene's germline CDR1 is LNHDA and CDR2 SQIVND (reference sequence). V dropped 3 bases and J dropped 2 bases, with 7 bases sitting between them.

The chain is built from TRBV30 and TRBJ1-1; TRBD1 is a possible D gene (5 bases). Germline lookup yields CDR1 GTSNPN and CDR2 SVGIG (reference sequence). CDR3 length: 13 residues. Trimming took off 3 bases at V and 5 bases at J, with 13 bases between the two ends. The CDR3 reads CAWSLGGRTEAFF. The DNA for the CDR3 is TGTGCCTGGAGCTTGGGGGGGAGAACTGAAGCTTTCTTT.

CDR3 in amino acids: CASSQESPDTGELFF. The CDR3 DNA is TGTGCCAGCAGCCAAGAATCCCCTGACACCGGGGAGCTGTTTTTT. The chain uses TRBV14 and TRBJ2-2; D gene uncertain. V was pared by 0 bases and J by 3 bases, with 8 bases between. CDR3 length: 15 amino acids. The germline CDR1 and CDR2 sequences are SGHDN and FVKESK.

This clone appeared once. V and J are TRBV19 and TRBJ2-7; TRBD2 might be the D (6 bases). V lost 5 bases to trimming and J lost 0 bases, with 17 bases between them. Germline CDR1 is LNHDA and CDR2 is SQIVND (reference sequence). The CDR3 covers 16 residues. CDR3: CASSGTYGTDSYEQYF. CDR3 bases: TGTGCCAGTAGTGGGACTTACGGGACGGACTCCTACGAGCAGTACTTC.

This clone has just a few counts. This sequence joins TRBV7-2 and TRBJ1-4; D ambiguous. CDR1 is SGHTA, CDR2 FQGNSA, per germline. Trimming shortened V by 2 bases and J by 1 base, and 5 bases separated the two germline ends. The CDR3 totals 14 residues. The DNA for the CDR3 is TGTGCCAGCAGCTTACACGGAACTAATGAAAAACTGTTTTTT. This translates into CASSLHGTNEKLFF.

This clone was counted a few times. V and J are TRBV21-1 and TRBJ2-7; TRBD1, the table's D call, was not compared with the DNA. TRBV21-1 is assigned pseudogene status. The length of the CDR3 is 15 residues. CDR3 sequence: CASSTHRDRGSEQYF. The CDR3 DNA is TGTGCCAGCAGCACTCACCGGGACAGAGGTAGCGAGCAGTACTTC.

The gene calls are TRBV5-1 and TRBJ2-3, with 10 bases identical to TRBD2. There are 19 residues in the CDR3. Germline V gene data show CDR1 as SGHRS and CDR2 as YFSETQ. The V gene end was trimmed by 5 bases and the J gene end by 8 bases; junction bases not matched to a gene: 23. The CDR3 loop reads CASSHGIPLAGAPPGTQYF. CDR3 sequence (DNA): TGCGCCAGCAGTCATGGGATCCCCCTAGCGGGGGCCCCCCCCGGTACGCAGTATTTT.

The sample holds a few counts of this clone. This chain links TRBV11-2 with TRBJ2-1; TRBD2 agrees at 15 bases. CDR3 length: 16 amino acids. Per germline, CDR1 SGHAT and CDR2 FQNNGV. V lost 2 bases and J lost 6; bases outside the gene matches: 2. The CDR3 nucleotides read TGTGCCAGCAGCTTACGGACTAGCGGGGGGGCCAATGAGCAGTTCTTC. It yields the protein CASSLRTSGGANEQFF.

The gene calls are TRBV20-1 and TRBJ2-7; a possible D gene is TRBD1 (6 bases). Germline values: CDR1 DFQATT, CDR2 SNEGSKA (reference sequence). The V end lost 3 bases, the J end lost 0 bases, and 12 bases lay between the germline ends. The CDR3 runs 14 residues. The CDR3 nucleotides are TGCAGTGCTAGTCAGGGGTCGGGCTCCTACGAGCAGTACTTC. This encodes CSASQGSGSYEQYF.

The rearrangement joins TRBV4-3 to TRBJ2-1, with 7 bases fitting TRBD1. Germline V gives CDR1 LGHNA, CDR2 YSLEER. This CDR3 is 18 amino acids long. J lost 0 bases, V lost 4 bases, and 12 bases had no gene match. This chain's CDR3 is CASSRGIEGAYSYNEQFF. As DNA, the CDR3 is TGCGCCAGCAGCCGGGGTATCGAGGGGGCTTACTCCTACAATGAGCAGTTCTTC.